This T cell receptor (beta chain) came from a study of T cell repertoires in cytomegalovirus infection. Overall study: Newly reported HLA-C-restricted and thoroughly characterized HLA-B-restricted CMV epitopes were employed. Study conclusions and caveats: HLA-C-restricted CMV clonotypes gave the most frequent clonotype in two of eight donors.

As regards this clonotype: The antigen is not known.

Each CDR3 protein is one row after TCRdb ran MiXCR on the reads. Among 80,000 or so distinct CDR3 sequences listed, approximately 24% were seen once. In germline, CDR1 is LNHDA, CDR2 SQIVND (reference sequence). The length of the CDR3 is 18 residues. The J segment lost 6 bases and the V segment lost 5 bases, leaving 18 bases of the junction unmatched. This receptor was taken from a human donor in good health (CMV status not recorded). Some clones in this sample may be carry-over from other donors' samples. This chain connects TRBV19 to TRBJ1-5, with 8 positions matching TRBD1. This sample comprised CD8+ T cells from cultured PBMCs, obtained from culture after CMV antigen stimulation. The CDR3 loop reads CASSEGDRNSPPGQPQHF. DNA of the CDR3: TGTGCCAGTAGTGAAGGGGACAGGAACTCGCCGCCGGGTCAGCCCCAGCATTTT.